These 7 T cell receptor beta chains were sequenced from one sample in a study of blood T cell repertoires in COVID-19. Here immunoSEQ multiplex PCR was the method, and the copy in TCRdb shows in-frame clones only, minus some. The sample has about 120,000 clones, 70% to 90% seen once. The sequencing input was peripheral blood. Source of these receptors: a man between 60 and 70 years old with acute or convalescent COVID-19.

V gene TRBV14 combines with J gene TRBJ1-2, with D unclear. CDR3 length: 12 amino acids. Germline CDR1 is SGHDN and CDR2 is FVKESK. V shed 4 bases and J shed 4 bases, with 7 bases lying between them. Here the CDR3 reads CASSPGSYGYTF. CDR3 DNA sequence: TGTGCCAGCAGCCCCGGGTCCTATGGCTACACCTTC. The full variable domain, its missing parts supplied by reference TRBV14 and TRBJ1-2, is EAGVTQFPSHSVIEKGQTVTLRCDPISGHDNLYWYRRVMGKEIKFLLHFVKESKQDESGMPNNRFLAERTGGTYSTLKVQPAELEDSGVYFCASSPGSYGYTFGSGTRLTVV.

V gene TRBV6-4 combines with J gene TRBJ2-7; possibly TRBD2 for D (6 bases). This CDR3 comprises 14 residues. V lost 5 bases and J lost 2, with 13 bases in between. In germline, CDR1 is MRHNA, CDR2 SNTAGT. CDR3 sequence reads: CASSSRGRTYEQYF. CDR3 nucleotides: TGTGCCAGCAGTTCCCGGGGGAGAACCTACGAGCAGTACTTC.

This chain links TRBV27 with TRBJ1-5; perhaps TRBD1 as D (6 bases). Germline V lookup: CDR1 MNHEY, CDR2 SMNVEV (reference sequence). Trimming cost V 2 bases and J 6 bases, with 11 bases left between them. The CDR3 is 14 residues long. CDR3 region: CASSLTGFGQPQHF. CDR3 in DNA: TGTGCCAGCAGTTTAACAGGGTTCGGTCAGCCCCAGCATTTT.

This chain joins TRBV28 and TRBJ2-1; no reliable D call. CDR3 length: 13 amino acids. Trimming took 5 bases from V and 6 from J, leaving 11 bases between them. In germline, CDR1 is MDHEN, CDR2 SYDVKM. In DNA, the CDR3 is TGTGCCAGCAGTCCCTCCCTAGTCAATGAGCAGTTCTTC. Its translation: CASSPSLVNEQFF. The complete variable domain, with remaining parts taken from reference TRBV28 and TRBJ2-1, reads DVKVTQSSRYLVKRTGEKVFLECVQDMDHENMFWYRQDPGLGLRLIYFSYDVKMKEKGDIPEGYSVSREKKERFSLILESASTNQTSMYLCASSPSLVNEQFFGPGTRLTVL.

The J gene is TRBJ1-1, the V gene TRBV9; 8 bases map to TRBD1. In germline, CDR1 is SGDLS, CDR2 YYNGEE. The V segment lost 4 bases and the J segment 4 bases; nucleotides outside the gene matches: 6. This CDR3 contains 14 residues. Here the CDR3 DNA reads TGTGCCAGCAGCCCCCAGGGGGCATCCACTGAAGCTTTCTTT. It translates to CASSPQGASTEAFF.

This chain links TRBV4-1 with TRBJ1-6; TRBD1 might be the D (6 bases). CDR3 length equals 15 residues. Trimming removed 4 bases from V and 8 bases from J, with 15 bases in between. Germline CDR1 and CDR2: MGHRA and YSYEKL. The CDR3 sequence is CASSLIDRIDSPLHF. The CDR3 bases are TGCGCCAGCAGCCTGATCGACAGGATTGATTCACCCCTCCACTTT.

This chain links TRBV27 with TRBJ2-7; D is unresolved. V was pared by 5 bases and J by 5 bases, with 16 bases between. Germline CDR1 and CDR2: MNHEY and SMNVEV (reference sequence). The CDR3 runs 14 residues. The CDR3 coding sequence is TGTGCCAGCAGTCCTCTACGTGCCGCCGACGAGCAGTACTTC. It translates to CASSPLRAADEQYF.